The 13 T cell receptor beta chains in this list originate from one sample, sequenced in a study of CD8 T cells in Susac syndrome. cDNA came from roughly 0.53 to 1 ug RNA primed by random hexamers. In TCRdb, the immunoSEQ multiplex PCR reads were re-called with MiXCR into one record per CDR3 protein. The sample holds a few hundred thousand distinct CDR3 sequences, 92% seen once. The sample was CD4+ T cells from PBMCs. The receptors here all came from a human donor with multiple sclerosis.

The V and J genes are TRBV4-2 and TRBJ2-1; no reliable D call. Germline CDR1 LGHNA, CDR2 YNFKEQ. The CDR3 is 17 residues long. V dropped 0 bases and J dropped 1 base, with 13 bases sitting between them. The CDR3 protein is CASSQDKGDLSYNEQFF. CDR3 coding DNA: TGTGCCAGCAGCCAAGATAAAGGAGACCTGTCCTACAATGAGCAGTTCTTC.

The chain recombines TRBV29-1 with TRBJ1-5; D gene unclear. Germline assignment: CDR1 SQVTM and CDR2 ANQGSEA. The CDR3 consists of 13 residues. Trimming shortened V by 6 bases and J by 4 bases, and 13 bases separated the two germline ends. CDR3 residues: CSVAPQLNQPQHF. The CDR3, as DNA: TGCAGCGTCGCCCCACAGCTGAATCAGCCCCAGCATTTT.

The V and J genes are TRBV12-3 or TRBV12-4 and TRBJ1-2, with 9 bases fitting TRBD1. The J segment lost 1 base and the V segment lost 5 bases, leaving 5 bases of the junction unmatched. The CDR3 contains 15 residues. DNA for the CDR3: TGTGCCAGCAGTCACACGGACAGGGGTAACTATGGCTACACCTTC. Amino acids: CASSHTDRGNYGYTF.

The CDR3 loop is CASSQATSGGTQYF. The CDR3 region has the DNA TGCGCCAGCAGCCAAGCGACTAGCGGAGGGACCCAGTACTTC. The gene calls are TRBV4-1 and TRBJ2-5; 9 positions match TRBD2. Looked up from germline, CDR1 is MGHRA and CDR2 is YSYEKL. The CDR3 extends over 14 amino acids. The V gene end was trimmed by 1 base and the J gene end by 7 bases; junction bases not matched to a gene: 4.

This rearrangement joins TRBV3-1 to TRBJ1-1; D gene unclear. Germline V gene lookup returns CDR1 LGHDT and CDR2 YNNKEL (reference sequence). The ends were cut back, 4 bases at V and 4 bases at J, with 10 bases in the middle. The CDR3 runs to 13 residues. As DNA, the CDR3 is TGTGCCAGCAGCCGGTACTCAAGCACTGAAGCTTTCTTT. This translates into CASSRYSSTEAFF. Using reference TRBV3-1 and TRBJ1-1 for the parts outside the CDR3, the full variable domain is DTAVSQTPKYLVTQMGNDKSIKCEQNLGHDTMYWYKQDSKKFLKIMFSYNNKELIINETVPNRFSPKSPDKAHLNLHINSLELGDSAVYFCASSRYSSTEAFFGQGTRLTVV.

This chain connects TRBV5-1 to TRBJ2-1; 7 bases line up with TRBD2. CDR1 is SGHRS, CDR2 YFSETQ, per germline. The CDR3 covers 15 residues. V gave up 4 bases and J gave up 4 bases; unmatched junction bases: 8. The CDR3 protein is CASSPNPGLYNEQFF. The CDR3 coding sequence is TGCGCCAGCAGCCCCAACCCGGGACTATACAATGAGCAGTTCTTC.

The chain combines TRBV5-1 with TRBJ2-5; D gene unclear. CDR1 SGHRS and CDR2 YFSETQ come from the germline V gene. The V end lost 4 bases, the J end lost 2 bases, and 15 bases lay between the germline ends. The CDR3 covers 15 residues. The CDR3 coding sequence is TGCGCCAGCAGCACCTCCGTCACGGTTCAAGAGACCCAGTACTTC. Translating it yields CASSTSVTVQETQYF.

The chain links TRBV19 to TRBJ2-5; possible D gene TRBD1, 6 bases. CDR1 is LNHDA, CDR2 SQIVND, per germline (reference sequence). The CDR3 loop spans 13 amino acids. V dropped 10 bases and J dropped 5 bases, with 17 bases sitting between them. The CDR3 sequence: CATSMGTQETQYF. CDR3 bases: TGTGCCACCTCAATGGGGACACAGGAGACCCAGTACTTC.

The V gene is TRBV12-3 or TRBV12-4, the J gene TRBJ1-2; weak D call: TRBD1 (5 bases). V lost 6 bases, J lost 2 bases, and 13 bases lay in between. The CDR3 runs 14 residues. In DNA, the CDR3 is TGTGCCAGCAGCAAAGATCAGGGAAACTATGGCTACACCTTC. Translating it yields CASSKDQGNYGYTF.

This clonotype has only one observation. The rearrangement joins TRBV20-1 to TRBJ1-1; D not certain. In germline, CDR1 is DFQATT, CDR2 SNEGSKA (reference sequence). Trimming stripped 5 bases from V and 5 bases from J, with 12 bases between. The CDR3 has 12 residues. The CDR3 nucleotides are TGCAGTGCTCGACGGGTGGAGACTGAAGCTTTCTTT. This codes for CSARRVETEAFF.

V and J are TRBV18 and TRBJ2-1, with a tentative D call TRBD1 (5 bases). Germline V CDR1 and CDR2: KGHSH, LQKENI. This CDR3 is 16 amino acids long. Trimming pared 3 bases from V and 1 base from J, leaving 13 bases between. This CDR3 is CASSPLSQGSYNEQFF. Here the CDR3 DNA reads TGTGCCAGCTCACCTCTCAGCCAGGGATCCTACAATGAGCAGTTCTTC. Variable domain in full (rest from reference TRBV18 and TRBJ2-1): NAGVMQNPRHLVRRRGQEARLRCSPMKGHSHVYWYRQLPEEGLKFMVYLQKENIIDESGMPKERFSAEFPKEGPSILRIQQVVRGDSAAYFCASSPLSQGSYNEQFFGPGTRLTVL.

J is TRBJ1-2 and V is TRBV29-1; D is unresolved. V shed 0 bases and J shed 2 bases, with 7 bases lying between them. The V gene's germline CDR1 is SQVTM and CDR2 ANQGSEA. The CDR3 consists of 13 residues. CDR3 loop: CSVEEYGNYGYTF. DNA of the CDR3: TGCAGCGTTGAAGAATACGGAAACTATGGCTACACCTTC.

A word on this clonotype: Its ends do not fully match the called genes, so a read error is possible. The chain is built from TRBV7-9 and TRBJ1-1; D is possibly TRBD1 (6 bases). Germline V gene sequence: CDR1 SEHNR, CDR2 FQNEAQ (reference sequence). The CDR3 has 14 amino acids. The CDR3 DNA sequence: TGTGCCAGCTGCTTCACAGGGTCTTGCACTGAAGCTTTCTTT. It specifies CASCFTGSCTEAFF.